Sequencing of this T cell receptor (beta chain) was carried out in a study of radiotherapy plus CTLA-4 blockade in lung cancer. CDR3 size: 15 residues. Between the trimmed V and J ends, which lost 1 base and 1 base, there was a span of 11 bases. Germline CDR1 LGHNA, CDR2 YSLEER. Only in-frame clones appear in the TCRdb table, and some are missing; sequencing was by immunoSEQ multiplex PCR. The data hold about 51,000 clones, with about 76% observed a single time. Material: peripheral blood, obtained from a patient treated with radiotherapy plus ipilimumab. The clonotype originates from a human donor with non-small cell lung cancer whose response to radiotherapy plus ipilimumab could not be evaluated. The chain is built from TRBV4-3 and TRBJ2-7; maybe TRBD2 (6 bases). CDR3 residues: CASSQVASGSYEQYF. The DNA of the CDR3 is TGCGCCAGCAGCCAAGTAGCCAGCGGGTCCTACGAGCAGTACTTC.